This is a list of T cell receptor beta chains from one sample in a study of cytomegalovirus exposure and HLA in healthy donors. The method was immunoSEQ multiplex PCR; TCRdb's version includes in-frame clones alone and lacks a portion of them. This table has some 160,000 clones, 68% appearing once. The specimen was PBMCs. The receptors stem from a man in his 60s in good health and CMV-seronegative. The CDR3 runs from the conserved cysteine through the conserved F or W. The order of the fields is clone size, J gene, D gene, V gene, CDR3 protein, CDR3 DNA. A D gene is named only where the DNA matches it firmly. Size is stated for part of the rows, as once, few or many counts, or as a class when the clone is expanded.

few,TRBJ2-3,-,TRBV29-1,CSVEDARRGDTQYF,TGCAGCGTTGAAGACGCGAGGAGGGGAGATACGCAGTATTTT
-,TRBJ1-1,-,TRBV11-2,CASSLEGDYTEAFF,TGTGCCAGCAGCTTAGAGGGAGATTACACTGAAGCTTTCTTT
-,TRBJ1-2,TRBD1,TRBV12-5,CASGSQPGQGTYGYTF,TGTGCTAGTGGTTCCCAACCGGGACAGGGGACCTATGGCTACACCTTC
-,TRBJ1-3,-,TRBV28,CASSSNGNTIYF,TGTGCCAGCAGTTCCAATGGAAACACCATATATTTT
few,TRBJ1-4,-,TRBV6-1,CASSEALTEEKLFF,TGTGCCAGCAGTGAAGCGCTCACAGAGGAAAAACTGTTTTTT
-,TRBJ2-5,-,TRBV7-9,CASSSFGETQYF,TGTGCCAGCAGCTCTTTCGGAGAGACCCAGTACTTC
-,TRBJ1-3,-,TRBV5-1,CASSLGGEAGNTIYF,TGCGCCAGCAGCTTGGGGGGAGAAGCTGGAAACACCATATATTTT
once,TRBJ2-2,-,TRBV18,CASSPGPGELFF,TGTGCCAGCTCACCAGGGCCCGGGGAGCTGTTTTTT
-,TRBJ2-7,TRBD1,TRBV7-8,CASSPRVPRTGRYEQYF,TGTGCCAGCAGCCCCCGAGTTCCGCGGACAGGGCGCTACGAGCAGTACTTC
-,TRBJ1-5,-,TRBV27,CASSLRRDQPQHF,TGTGCCAGCAGTTTACGGAGAGATCAGCCCCAGCATTTT
few,TRBJ1-4,TRBD1,TRBV6-1,CASGDSENEKLFF,TGTGCCAGCGGGGACAGTGAGAATGAAAAACTGTTTTTT
-,TRBJ1-1,-,TRBV20-1,CSARLATEAFF,TGCAGTGCTAGATTAGCGACTGAAGCTTTCTTT
-,TRBJ1-1,-,TRBV30,CAWNHRVSAEAFF,TGTGCCTGGAACCACAGGGTTAGCGCTGAAGCTTTCTTT
-,TRBJ1-5,TRBD1,TRBV7-8,CASSVGQGNYNQPQHF,TGTGCCAGCAGCGTCGGACAGGGCAACTACAATCAGCCCCAGCATTTT
-,TRBJ2-1,TRBD2,TRBV9,CASSASGTKNEQFF,TGTGCCAGCAGCGCCAGCGGGACTAAGAATGAGCAGTTCTTC
-,TRBJ2-3,-,TRBV7-9,CASSPLWTGTDTQYF,TGTGCCAGCAGCCCCCTCTGGACAGGCACAGATACGCAGTATTTT
-,TRBJ2-2,TRBD2,TRBV6-1,CASTGGTGELFF,TGTGCCAGCACGGGAGGGACCGGGGAGCTGTTTTTT
few,TRBJ2-1,TRBD1,TRBV29-1,CSVERSQGYNEQFF,TGCAGCGTTGAAAGGTCACAGGGGTACAATGAGCAGTTCTTC
-,TRBJ2-5,-,TRBV6-5,CASSYGRARETQYF,TGTGCCAGCAGTTACGGCAGGGCGCGAGAGACCCAGTACTTC
few,TRBJ1-6,TRBD1,TRBV11-2,CASSPPGQDSPLHF,TGTGCCAGCAGCCCGCCAGGACAGGATTCACCCCTCCACTTT
-,TRBJ2-1,-,TRBV7-9,CASSPGTFNEQFF,TGTGCCAGCAGCCCCGGGACATTTAATGAGCAGTTCTTC
once,TRBJ1-5,-,TRBV28,CASSLLRGLFGQPQHF,TGTGCCAGCAGTTTGCTTAGGGGTTTATTCGGTCAGCCCCAGCATTTT
-,TRBJ2-7,TRBD2,TRBV5-1,CASSLVLAGGEQYF,TGCGCCAGCAGCTTGGTACTAGCGGGAGGCGAGCAGTACTTC
-,TRBJ1-2,TRBD1,TRBV28,CASSLPGQGNYGYTF,TGTGCCAGCAGTCTCCCGGGACAGGGGAACTATGGCTACACCTTC
few,TRBJ1-5,TRBD1,TRBV5-6,CASSLRGQGRNSNQPQHF,TGTGCCAGCAGCTTGCGGGGACAGGGGCGAAATAGCAATCAGCCCCAGCATTTT